The T cell receptor (beta chain) described here comes from a study of blood T cells in healthy people across ages. With regard to this clonotype: Its target is not known.

Each donor was a healthy Caucasian individual from Russia, aged roughly 6 to 95. Study-wide findings and caveats: Among long-lived donors, naive CD4+ cells were more numerous and diversity higher than in aged donors. Nothing was known about donor CMV status, and this possibly confounded expanded clonotype changes.

The second PCR ran about 6 to 11 cycles with a sample-barcoded 5' primer and J-beta primers. Every cDNA was tagged by a template-switch adaptor with 12 random nucleotides. TCRdb itself ran the 5' RACE reads through MiXCR, one entry per CDR3 protein. The sample includes about 1.5 million distinct CDR3 sequences, about 42% of them seen just once. This CDR3 has 13 amino acids. Germline loops: CDR1 SGHTA, CDR2 FQGNSA. V dropped 1 base and J dropped 10 bases, with 12 bases sitting between them. Sequences were obtained from blood. This clonotype originated in a young woman in good health. This sequence joins TRBV7-2 and TRBJ2-3; D not certain. CDR3 sequence: CASSLEFTTAQYF. Written as DNA, the CDR3 is TGTGCCAGCAGCTTAGAGTTCACAACGGCGCAGTATTTT.